The 10 T cell receptor beta chains presented below share a single source sample, sequenced in a study of shared clonotypes between healthy human individuals. TCRdb's copy holds only in-frame clones and misses some; the assay was immunoSEQ multiplex PCR. The sample yields roughly 720,000 clones, around 91% seen once. What was sequenced was memory CD8+ T cells from PBMCs. Regarding subset: CD45RO+ cells pooled with CCR7-negative TemRA cells. The receptor source for this set is a man aged 18 to 30 in good health. Some clones in this sample may be carry-over from other donors' samples.

Comment on this clone: The same CDR3 can be traced to other DNA sequences in this sample. This chain uses TRBV7-2 with TRBJ2-7, with D possibly being TRBD2 (6 bases). The germline V gene encodes CDR1 SGHTA and CDR2 FQGNSA. V lost 1 base and J lost 2, with 6 bases in between. The CDR3 spans 13 residues. The CDR3 region has the DNA TGTGCCAGCAGCTTAGGACTAGCCTACGAGCAGTACTTC. Amino acids: CASSLGLAYEQYF.

This chain connects TRBV6-5 to TRBJ2-7; either TRBD1 or TRBD2 may supply D (5 bases each). The CDR3 is 15 amino acids. The V and J ends lost 7 bases and 5 bases respectively, with 21 bases between them. Germline assignment: CDR1 MNHEY and CDR2 SVGAGI. The DNA for the CDR3 is TGTGCCAGCATCACGCACGGGACGGTACGTGACGAGCAGTACTTC. Its protein is CASITHGTVRDEQYF.

The V and J genes are TRBV12-5 and TRBJ1-2; D gene unclear. The V gene lost 3 bases and the J gene lost 1 base, with 6 bases spanning the gap. Germline V gene sequence: CDR1 LGHNT, CDR2 FRNRAP. There are 13 residues in the CDR3. As DNA, the CDR3 is TGTGCTAGTGGTTTCGGGATTAACTATGGCTACACCTTC. Its translation: CASGFGINYGYTF.

The chain has TRBV9 and TRBJ1-1, with a weak D call TRBD1 (6 bases). The CDR3 runs 12 residues. CDR1 and CDR2 from the germline V gene are SGDLS and YYNGEE. Trimming took 5 bases from V and 6 from J, leaving 11 bases between them. CDR3 loop: CASRGGQPEAFF. CDR3 in DNA: TGTGCCAGCAGGGGCGGACAGCCTGAAGCTTTCTTT.

This chain links TRBV12-5 with TRBJ2-1, with TRBD2 matching 11 bases. Germline CDR1 and CDR2: LGHNT and FRNRAP. The V and J ends lost 0 bases and 10 bases, in that order; junction bases with no gene match: 8. This CDR3 is 16 amino acids long. CDR3 DNA sequence: TGTGCTAGTGGTTTGGTACTCGGACTAGCGGGCGACGAGCAGTTCTTC. Encoded protein: CASGLVLGLAGDEQFF.

The V gene is TRBV6-5, the J gene TRBJ1-1; D unclear. CDR1 is MNHEY and CDR2 is SVGAGI in the germline V gene. V gave up 6 bases and J gave up 4 bases, with 15 bases separating them. This CDR3 is 14 amino acids long. CDR3 in amino acids: CASSSTVRFTEAFF. The DNA for the CDR3 is TGTGCCAGCAGCTCGACGGTCCGCTTCACTGAAGCTTTCTTT.

The chain has TRBV5-1 and TRBJ1-1; 7 bases fit TRBD1. Germline CDR1 reads SGHRS; CDR2 reads YFSETQ. The CDR3 extends over 15 amino acids. After removal of 4 bases from V and 4 bases from J, the junction contained 10 bases not matched to a gene. The CDR3 loop reads CASSKRQGRGTEAFF. CDR3 in DNA: TGCGCCAGCAGCAAACGACAGGGCCGGGGCACTGAAGCTTTCTTT.

This clone was seen just once. This rearrangement joins TRBV4-3 to TRBJ2-4, with D hard to call. Germline lookup yields CDR1 LGHNA and CDR2 YSLEER. Trimming pared 3 bases from V and 8 bases from J, leaving 8 bases between. The CDR3 length is 12 residues. CDR3 in amino acids: CASSHMVDIQYF. Written as DNA, the CDR3 is TGCGCCAGCAGCCATATGGTAGACATTCAGTACTTC.

This clone appeared a single time. The rearrangement uses TRBV5-4 and TRBJ2-7; the D is unclear. Germline V CDR1 and CDR2: SGHNT, YYREEE (reference sequence). The V end lost 4 bases, the J end lost 3 bases, and 14 bases lay between the germline ends. The CDR3 extends over 14 amino acids. CDR3 region: CASSPRPIFYEQYF. As DNA, the CDR3 is TGTGCCAGCAGCCCAAGACCGATTTTCTACGAGCAGTACTTC.

The gene calls are TRBV19 and TRBJ2-2, with D tentatively TRBD1 or TRBD2 (5 bases each). The CDR3 extends over 13 amino acids. The ends were cut back, 2 bases at V and 8 bases at J, with 9 bases in the middle. Germline values: CDR1 LNHDA, CDR2 SQIVND (reference sequence). CDR3 loop: CASSISGPGELFF. DNA of the CDR3: TGTGCCAGTAGTATATCGGGGCCGGGGGAGCTGTTTTTT.